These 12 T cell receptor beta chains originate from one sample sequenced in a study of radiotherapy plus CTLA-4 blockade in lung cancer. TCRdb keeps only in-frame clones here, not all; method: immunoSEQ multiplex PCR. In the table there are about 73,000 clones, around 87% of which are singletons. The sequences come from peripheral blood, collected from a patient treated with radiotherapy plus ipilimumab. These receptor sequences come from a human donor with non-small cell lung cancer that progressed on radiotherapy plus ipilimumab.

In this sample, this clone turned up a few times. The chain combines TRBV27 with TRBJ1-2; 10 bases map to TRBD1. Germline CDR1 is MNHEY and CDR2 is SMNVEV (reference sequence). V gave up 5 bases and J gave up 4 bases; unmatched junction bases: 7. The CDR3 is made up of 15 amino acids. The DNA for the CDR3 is TGTGCCAGCAGTCCGCGACAGGGGGCGACCTATGGCTACACCTTC. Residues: CASSPRQGATYGYTF.

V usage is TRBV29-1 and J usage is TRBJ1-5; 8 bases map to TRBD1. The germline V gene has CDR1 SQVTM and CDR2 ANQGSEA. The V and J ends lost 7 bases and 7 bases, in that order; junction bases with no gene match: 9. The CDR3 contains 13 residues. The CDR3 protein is CSAGQGFQQPQHF. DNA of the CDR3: TGCAGCGCCGGACAGGGCTTTCAACAGCCCCAGCATTTT.

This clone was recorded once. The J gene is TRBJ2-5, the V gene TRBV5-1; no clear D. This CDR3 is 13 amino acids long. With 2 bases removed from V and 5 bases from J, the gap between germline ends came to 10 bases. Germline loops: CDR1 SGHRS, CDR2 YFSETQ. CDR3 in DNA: TGCGCCAGCAGCTTTCGCCTGGGGGAGACCCAGTACTTC. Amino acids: CASSFRLGETQYF.

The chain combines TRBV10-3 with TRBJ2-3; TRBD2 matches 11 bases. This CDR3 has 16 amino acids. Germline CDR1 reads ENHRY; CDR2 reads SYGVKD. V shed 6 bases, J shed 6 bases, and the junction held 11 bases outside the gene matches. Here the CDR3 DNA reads TGTGCCATCAGCCCGACCTTAGCGGGAGGGGAGGATACGCAGTATTTT. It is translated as CAISPTLAGGEDTQYF.

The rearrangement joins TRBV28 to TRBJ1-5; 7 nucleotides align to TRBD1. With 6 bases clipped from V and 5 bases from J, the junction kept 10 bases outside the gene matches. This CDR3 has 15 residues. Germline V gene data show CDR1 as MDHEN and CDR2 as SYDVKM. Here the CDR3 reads CASRWDSFSDQPQHF. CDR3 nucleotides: TGTGCCAGCAGATGGGACAGTTTTTCAGATCAGCCCCAGCATTTT.

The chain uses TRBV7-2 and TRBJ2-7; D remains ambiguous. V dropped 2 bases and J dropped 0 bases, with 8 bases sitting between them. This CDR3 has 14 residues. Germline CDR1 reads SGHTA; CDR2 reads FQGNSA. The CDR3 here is CASSLSMSSYEQYV. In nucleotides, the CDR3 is TGTGCCAGCAGCTTATCGATGAGCTCCTACGAGCAGTACGTC.

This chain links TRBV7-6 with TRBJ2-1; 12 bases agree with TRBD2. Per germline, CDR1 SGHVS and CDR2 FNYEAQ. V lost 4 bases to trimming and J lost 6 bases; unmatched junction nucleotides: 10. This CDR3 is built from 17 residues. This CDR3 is CASSSLPLAGGANEQFF. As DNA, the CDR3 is TGTGCCAGCAGCTCACTCCCTCTAGCGGGAGGGGCCAATGAGCAGTTCTTC.

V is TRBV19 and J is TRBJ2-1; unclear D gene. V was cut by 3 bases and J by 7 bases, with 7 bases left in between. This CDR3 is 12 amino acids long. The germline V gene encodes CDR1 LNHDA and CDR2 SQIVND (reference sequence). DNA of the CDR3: TGTGCCAGTAGTATCTCGTGGAATGAGCAGTTCTTC. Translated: CASSISWNEQFF.

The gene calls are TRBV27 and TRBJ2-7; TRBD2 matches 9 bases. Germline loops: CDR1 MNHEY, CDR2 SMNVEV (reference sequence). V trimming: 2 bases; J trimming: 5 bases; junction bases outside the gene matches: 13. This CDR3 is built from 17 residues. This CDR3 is CASSLEGTSRARDEQYF. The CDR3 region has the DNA TGTGCCAGCAGTTTAGAAGGGACTAGCAGAGCGAGGGACGAGCAGTACTTC.

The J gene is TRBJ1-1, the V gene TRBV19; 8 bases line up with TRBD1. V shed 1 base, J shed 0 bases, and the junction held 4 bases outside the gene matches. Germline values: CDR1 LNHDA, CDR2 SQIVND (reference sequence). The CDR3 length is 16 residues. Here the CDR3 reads CASSIGQGSMNTEAFF. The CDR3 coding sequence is TGTGCCAGTAGTATAGGACAGGGGTCCATGAACACTGAAGCTTTCTTT.

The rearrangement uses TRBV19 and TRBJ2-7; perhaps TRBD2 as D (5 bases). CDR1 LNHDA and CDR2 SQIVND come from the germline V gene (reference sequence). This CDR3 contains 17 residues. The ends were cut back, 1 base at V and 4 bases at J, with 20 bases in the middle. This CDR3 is CASSIVLSLSGAYEQYF. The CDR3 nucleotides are TGTGCCAGTAGTATAGTTCTAAGCCTGAGCGGAGCATACGAGCAGTACTTC.

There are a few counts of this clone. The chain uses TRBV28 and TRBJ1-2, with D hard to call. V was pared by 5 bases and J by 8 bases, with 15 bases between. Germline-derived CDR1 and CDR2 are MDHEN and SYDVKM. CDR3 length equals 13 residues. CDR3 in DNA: TGTGCCAGCAGTCCTATTGGGTACGGGGGCTACACCTTC. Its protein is CASSPIGYGGYTF.